This TCR beta chain stems from a study of cytomegalovirus exposure and HLA in healthy donors (TCRdb year 2017). Describing the broader study: An earlier analysis of more than 550 of the donors reported approximately 280 Gb of sequence data and 90 million to 120 million unique TCR beta sequences obtained from around 170 million T cells. In a later genetic analysis, genome-wide SNP genotypes for about 65% of the roughly 700 donors were used, and that subset was treated as a discovery cohort. Among the roughly 400 genotyped donors, roughly 80% belonged to the genetic ancestry cluster associated with self-reported Caucasian donors. Donor age, sex, ethnicity and CMV serostatus were compiled together with the repertoire data. The T cell repertoires of 666 subjects were profiled by immunosequencing and related to cytomegalovirus serostatus. To study patterns of TCR occurrence, a later analysis re-analyzed previously published TCR beta repertoires from 550 to 800 donors and added high-resolution HLA genotyping. All discovery cohort repertoires had been generated on a single sequencing platform. Among some 410 genotyped donors of the cohort, an average of about 240,000 unique TCR beta nucleotide sequences were sequenced per donor, roughly 20% of them non-productive. The later analysis used no new phenotypic data to find candidate immune exposures, relying instead on TCR beta sequences and their occurrence across donors. The number of donors typed differed by locus, with roughly 629-640 for A, B, C, DRB1 and DQB1, around 560 for DQA1, 600 to 610 for DPA1, and around 460 for DPB1. Along with the approximately 700-subject first cohort, a separate validation cohort of around 120 different subjects was used. An early release covering 550 to 650 HLA-typed donors comprised 250 to 350 gigabases of sequencing data and 65 million to 100 million unique TCR sequences. The study aimed to test whether signatures of past pathogen exposure could be identified by cataloging public T cell receptors. Four or five DR-DQ haplotypes were handled as single units for association and clustering because linkage in the cohort was strong. HLA typing included class I and class II loci at four-digit resolution. In an earlier analysis of a few hundred of the donors, high-throughput TCR beta sequencing was used to judge whether each TCR beta V gene segment behaved as functional or pseudogenic. High-throughput TCR immunosequencing, statistical association of individual TCRs with disease status, and machine learning were combined to predict cytomegalovirus infection status.

The cohort consisted of 600 to 750 healthy bone marrow donors. Cohort members were all nominally healthy when sampled, although unrecorded immune exposures were likely present. The donor was CMV seronegative and was included in the group of 352 seronegative cohort members. A peripheral blood sample was collected from each donor, and TCR beta sequencing was performed on peripheral blood mononuclear cells. Genomic DNA extraction from the blood cell samples was performed with the Qiagen DNeasy Blood Extraction Kit. Library construction relied on the immunoSEQ multiplex PCR assay. For the multiplex PCR, a mixture combining 60 forward primers for TCR Vbeta segments and 13 reverse primers for TCR Jbeta segments was used. A multiplex PCR assay on genomic DNA amplified the CDR3 region of rearranged TCR beta genes. The amplified TCR beta libraries were sequenced on the Illumina HiSeq System as 87-base-pair reads. Per the original workflow: A later analysis counted 75 million to 100 million unique TCR beta chains across the 650 to 700 repertoires, and roughly 11 million of these chains were shared by at least two donors. A nearest-neighbor algorithm error-corrected the raw reads and collapsed the reads into unique sequences, merging closely related sequences to remove PCR and sequencing errors. Alignment of CDR3 sequences to IMGT reference sequences was used to assign V, D and J gene segments. For a sequence to be retained, at least a six-nucleotide match to both a V gene segment and a J gene segment was required. Rearrangements were classified as productive when the CDR3 lacked stop codons and remained in frame with V and J, and all other rearrangements were classified as non-productive. Following IMGT convention, CDR3 was defined as the stretch from the second conserved V-encoded cysteine up to the conserved J-encoded phenylalanine. In an earlier analysis of more than 550 of the donors, sequences lacking an unambiguous match to a single V gene segment were excluded. An earlier analysis of 587 of the donors classified V segments as functional when productive rearrangements were above 56.7% and as segregating when the standard deviation between donors was above 5%. A statistical classification framework was built to diagnose cytomegalovirus status from the catalog of TCR beta chain sequences. In a later analysis, TCR nucleotide sequences were compared against IMGT/GENE-DB human TR gene sequences so that V and J genes could be assigned. Using the TCRdist pipeline, a later analysis assigned CDR3 sequences along with most-parsimonious VDJ recombination scenarios. In a later analysis, each TCR beta chain was defined by its CDR3 amino acid sequence together with its V-gene family, and reads lacking a unique V-gene family were excluded. As a way to deal with suspected cross-contamination and a sequencing artifact, a later analysis dropped hundreds of nucleotide sequences that were highly shared and had low generation probability. A later analysis calculated a clonal expansion index for each public chain from normalized within-repertoire ranks of inferred template counts. A later analysis computed generation probabilities with a VDJ recombination model fitted to out-of-frame rearrangements, and checked the results against IGoR. A later analysis scored TCR-TCR, TCR-HLA and TCR-CMV co-occurrence with hypergeometric tests, applying a repertoire-size bias correction to TCR pairs. In a later analysis, false discovery rates were estimated by permuting HLA or CMV assignments 20 times. In a later analysis, co-occurring TCRs were grouped using DBSCAN, with TCRdist sequence similarity added in when clustering inside HLA-allele-positive subsets. For co-occurrence clustering, repertoires with fewer than 30,000 or more than 120,000 public chains were excluded, along with a handful of repertoires with anomalous nucleotide sharing. TCRdb stores this immuneACCESS table with in-frame sequences only. Part of the clones is absent; in the studies checked, under half of the shortfall reflects unresolved V genes, and no reason is known for the rest. V, J and clone size were drawn from that table, and D and trimming were deduced from the DNA. The sample table holds 130,000 to 150,000 clones, of which about 80% were seen once. Together, the top ten hold 2% to 2.5% of the sample.

V is clipped by 0 bases and J by 3 bases, and the sequence between their germline boundaries is 11 bases long. Taken from cysteine to phenylalanine, the CDR3 has 15 residues. The entry retains the CDR3 DNA only, 45 bases that are in frame from base 1. The CDR1 and CDR2 encoded by the germline V gene are SGHAT and FQNNGV. The paper's findings and limits, for the study overall: In a later analysis, HLA-associated TCR beta chains were found to be more clonally expanded and to have lower generation probabilities than equally common non-associated chains. In an earlier analysis of about 550 of the donors, most TCR beta V segments were observed in productive rearrangements about 87% or about 30% of the time, broadly matching IMGT annotations. Some IMGT-functional V segments, including TRBV6-2 and TRBV6-3, could not be told apart with the 87-base-pair reads, so those segments were excluded. A later analysis found that most CMV-associated TCR beta chains appeared HLA-restricted, with HLA associations seemingly driven largely by CMV exposure. A further reported finding was that TCR beta sequences accurately predicted the HLA-A and HLA-B alleles for most subjects in the first cohort. The presence/absence analyses assumed that sequencing depth was roughly uniform across donors, and that assumption may not be true. CMV serostatus was the only immune exposure information available for the cohort. V-gene and J-gene trimming of TCR beta chains was associated with a missense DCLRE1C variant in a later genetic analysis, and the association was replicated in an independent cohort. In a later analysis, 15,000 to 20,000 TCR beta sequences were associated with specific HLA alleles at a false discovery rate of 0.05. A later analysis found that TCR association rates varied across HLA loci, with DRB1 alleles showing the most associated TCRs and HLA-C alleles the fewest. Most TCR sequences were seen in very few donors, while some public TCRs were found in many individuals. Because counts were too low, about 18 rarely observed V segments, including chromosome 9 orphons, were excluded from the earlier analysis of about 500 of the donors. Because HLA typing was unavailable for some donors at each locus, only the typed subset was used in association tests. According to a later genetic analysis, donors in an Asian-associated ancestry cluster had fewer N-insertions in productive TCRs than the approximately 650-donor mean. In both the original and validation cohorts, the classifier was reported to diagnose cytomegalovirus status with high specificity and sensitivity. When HLA alleles, especially DR and DQ, strongly co-occurred, attributing TCR associations to individual alleles was difficult. The sequencing pipeline was judged likely to have produced a cluster of highly shared sequence variants as a technical artifact. The study gave a list of 150 to 200 TCR beta chains associated with cytomegalovirus. In a later analysis, several top co-occurrence clusters were reported to appear linked to parvovirus B19, influenza, CMV and Epstein-Barr virus. The cohort was sequenced for TCR beta chains only, and without alpha or paired-chain data the features that could be detected were limited. Linkage disequilibrium might explain the correlated functional status among segregating V segments, but an unknown experimental factor could not be excluded. A few of the identified cytomegalovirus-associated TCR beta chains were confirmed in vitro to be specific for cytomegalovirus antigens. According to the authors, the approach could potentially be generalized to other disease states and immunological phenotypes.

With regard to this clone: This receptor's antigen is unknown. There are no base qualities to consult, and no much larger clone falls within one base.

Sequenced: PBMCs. This clonotype was obtained from a man younger than 40 in good health and CMV-seronegative. The chain is assembled from TRBV11-2 and TRBJ1-1; tentative D gene TRBD1, with 5 bases matching. The DNA reads as follows: TGTGCCAGCAGCTTAGACCCGGGGGTGGACACTGAAGCTTTCTTT. It translates to CASSLDPGVDTEAFF.